Listed below are T cell receptor beta chains from one sample, sequenced in a study of beta chain features in type 1 diabetes. The protocol was immunoSEQ multiplex PCR, while the TCRdb copy is restricted to in-frame clones and leaves out a portion. The sample has roughly 500,000 clones, approximately 31% seen once. Source material: naive CD4+ T cells from blood. The source of these receptors is a man between 18 and 29 years old in good health. The conserved cysteine and the conserved F or W are not part of the CDR3 here.

v_gene,CDR3aa
TRBV5-1,ASSLKREGTDTQY
TRBV30,AWSAAVGLQPQH
TRBV5-1,ASSLDPSGNNEQF
TRBV15,ATSLGSGRGYEQY
TRBV15,ATSTGLAVSYEQY
TRBV10-3,AIGTWSSYNEQF
TRBV5-1,ASSYGLAGGGTYNEQF
TRBV7-2,ASSLVSIAYEQY
TRBV5-6,ASSPGLAHEQF
TRBV29-1,SVGHTNYGYT
TRBV13,ASSLFPERDEQF
TRBV7-2,ASTLTGNEQF
TRBV28,ASNSIRLAGRSDTQY
TRBV7-2,ASSFYGTPKNYGYT
TRBV7-9,ASIIAGVTDEQF
TRBV11-1,ASRGRRERSYNEQF
TRBV5-6,ASSLAHGYT
TRBV5-1,ASSPEGTDTQY
TRBV20-1,SASGEDTQY
TRBV11-1,ASSQILYEQY
TRBV20-1,SVAGIAEAF
TRBV2,ASSEQGSDYEQF
TRBV9,ASSVAVQPDGREGAQY
TRBV30,AWSRDRGDEQY
TRBV14,ASSQKAGANVLT
TRBV29-1,SVITPSGREYNEQF
TRBV30,AWSVGLAGDNEQF
TRBV7-6,ASRGDGRSNEQF
TRBV5-1,ASSLSTSGVSSYEQY
TRBV7-2,ASSPGRETQY
TRBV2,ASSGRWNTEAF